This record covers a single T cell receptor beta chain. Its antigen is unknown. TCRdb passed the reads through MiXCR, listing each CDR3 protein once. Of about 900,000 distinct CDR3 sequences listed, approximately 32% are singletons. The sample originates from a study of T cell repertoires in cytomegalovirus infection. On the study more broadly: Signatures in public TCR beta sequences pointed to both CMV infection and matching HLA type.

CDR1 and CDR2 (germline): DFQATT, SNEGSKA (reference sequence). V lost 5 bases, J lost 7 bases, and 7 bases stayed unmatched. The CDR3 loop spans 13 amino acids. The receptor's source is a human donor in good health (CMV status not recorded). Some clones in this sample may be carry-over from other donors' samples. The chain joins TRBV20-1 to TRBJ1-4; 7 bases line up with TRBD1. The sample here was cultured CD8+ T cells from PBMCs, taken from culture after CMV antigen stimulation. The DNA of the CDR3 is TGCAGTGCTGCACAGGGGTTCGGTGAAAAACTGTTTTTT. Amino acids: CSAAQGFGEKLFF.